Following are 31 T cell receptor beta chains from one sample sequenced in a study of shared clonotypes between healthy human individuals. Only in-frame clones appear in the TCRdb table, and some are missing; sequencing was by immunoSEQ multiplex PCR. This table holds about 680,000 clones, roughly 72% found once. Sequencing was done on a sample of memory CD4+ T cells sorted from blood. Subset here: CD45RA-negative fraction. The source is a woman aged 25-40 years in good health.

This clone was observed a single time. The chain joins TRBV5-1 to TRBJ2-1; 9 bases fit TRBD1. The CDR3 sequence is 14 residues long. The V segment lost 6 bases and the J segment 8 bases; nucleotides outside the gene matches: 9. Germline CDR1 and CDR2: SGHRS and YFSETQ. CDR3 nucleotides: TGCGCCAGCAATCAGGACAGGGGCGCGTATGAGCAGTTCTTC. Residues: CASNQDRGAYEQFF.

This clone has a handful of counts. V usage is TRBV5-1 and J usage is TRBJ2-7; D is possibly TRBD1 (6 bases). Germline V gene data show CDR1 as SGHRS and CDR2 as YFSETQ. The CDR3 totals 12 residues. V lost 4 bases, J lost 7 bases, and 12 bases lay in between. The CDR3 coding sequence is TGCGCCAGCAGCCAAGGACAGCTTGAGCAGTACTTC. Its protein is CASSQGQLEQYF.

The chain links TRBV19 to TRBJ2-2; 12 bases align to TRBD2. V shed 6 bases and J 6 bases; nucleotides not matched to a gene: 8. The CDR3 is 16 amino acids. Germline values: CDR1 LNHDA, CDR2 SQIVND (reference sequence). The DNA of the CDR3 is TGTGCCAGTAGCAGTCTAGCGGGAGGGCCCGCCGGGGAGCTGTTTTTT. As protein: CASSSLAGGPAGELFF.

The CDR3 region is CASSDLAGGTDTQYF. The DNA for the CDR3 is TGTGCCAGCAGTGACTTAGCGGGAGGGACAGATACGCAGTATTTT. The chain joins TRBV6-1 to TRBJ2-3; 11 bases are shared with TRBD2. Trimming removed 3 bases from V and 3 bases from J; junction bases left unmatched: 2. Germline loops: CDR1 MNHNS, CDR2 SASEGT. The CDR3 has 15 residues.

There are a few counts of this clone. J is TRBJ2-7 and V is TRBV19, with D possibly being TRBD1 (5 bases). In germline, CDR1 is LNHDA, CDR2 SQIVND (reference sequence). V was clipped by 10 bases and J by 3 bases, with 10 bases between them. This CDR3 has 11 residues. CDR3 nucleotides: TGTGCCACCAGGGATCTCTACGAGCAGTACTTC. Translating it yields CATRDLYEQYF.

The rearrangement uses TRBV10-2 and TRBJ2-7; no reliable D call. Germline V CDR1 and CDR2: WSHSY, SAAADI. This CDR3 has 13 amino acids. V was trimmed by 7 bases and J by 1 base, leaving 11 bases between them. CDR3 coding DNA: TGCGCCAGCACCGTCCGACCTTCCTACGAGCAGTACTTC. It codes for CASTVRPSYEQYF.

V usage is TRBV7-8 and J usage is TRBJ2-5, with D perhaps TRBD1 or TRBD2 (5 bases each). In germline, CDR1 is SGHVS, CDR2 FQNEAQ. Between the trimmed V and J ends, which lost 5 bases and 5 bases, there was a span of 12 bases. The CDR3 length is 13 residues. Here the CDR3 DNA reads TGTGCCAGCAGCCGGGGACCGGCGGAGACCCAGTACTTC. Translated, it gives CASSRGPAETQYF.

The rearrangement joins TRBV14 to TRBJ2-5; D unclear. This CDR3 contains 12 residues. The V gene's germline CDR1 is SGHDN and CDR2 FVKESK. The V gene lost 3 bases and the J gene lost 5 bases, with 7 bases spanning the gap. CDR3: CASSQSRETQYF. Here the CDR3 DNA reads TGTGCCAGCAGCCAGTCTCGTGAGACCCAGTACTTC.

The chain uses TRBV19 and TRBJ2-6; D gene unclear. CDR3 length equals 12 residues. Trimming removed 5 bases at V and 6 bases at J, with 5 bases between. Germline V gene sequence: CDR1 LNHDA, CDR2 SQIVND (reference sequence). The CDR3 spells CASSVLANVLTF. CDR3 sequence (DNA): TGTGCCAGTAGTGTGCTGGCCAACGTCCTGACTTTC.

The CDR3 loop reads CASSLDYSNQPQHF. CDR3 bases: TGCGCCAGCAGCTTAGACTATAGCAATCAGCCCCAGCATTTT. The chain carries TRBV5-1 and TRBJ1-5, with D uncertain. There are 14 residues in the CDR3. With 2 bases removed from V and 0 bases from J, the gap between germline ends came to 6 bases. Germline loops: CDR1 SGHRS, CDR2 YFSETQ. The full variable domain, its missing parts supplied by reference TRBV5-1 and TRBJ1-5, is KAGVTQTPRYLIKTRGQQVTLSCSPISGHRSVSWYQQTPGQGLQFLFEYFSETQRNKGNFPGRFSGRQFSNSRSEMNVSTLELGDSALYLCASSLDYSNQPQHFGDGTRLSIL.

The CDR3 DNA sequence: TGCGCCAGCAGCTTGTTTGGACAGGGGGCCCGTGAGCAGTTCTTC. Protein product: CASSLFGQGAREQFF. The chain recombines TRBV5-1 with TRBJ2-1; 11 bases align to TRBD1. Trimming cost V 1 base and J 9 bases; bases outside gene matches: 6. Germline assignment: CDR1 SGHRS and CDR2 YFSETQ. This CDR3 is built from 15 residues.

The rearrangement links TRBV6-1 to TRBJ2-7; possible D gene TRBD1, 5 bases. This CDR3 is built from 15 residues. The germline V gene encodes CDR1 MNHNS and CDR2 SASEGT. Trimming removed 0 bases at V and 2 bases at J, with 11 bases between. This CDR3 reads CASSEAPRATYEQYF. Written as DNA, the CDR3 is TGTGCCAGCAGTGAAGCTCCCAGGGCCACCTACGAGCAGTACTTC.

This chain connects TRBV19 to TRBJ1-2; the D is unclear. V was clipped by 7 bases and J by 6 bases, with 12 bases between them. Germline V gives CDR1 LNHDA, CDR2 SQIVND (reference sequence). This CDR3 is 12 amino acids long. The chain's CDR3 is CASTIGVDGYTF. DNA for the CDR3: TGTGCCAGTACTATTGGGGTCGATGGCTACACCTTC.

The CDR3 DNA sequence: TGCGCCAGCAGCTTGGTAGCGGGAGCCCCATCCAGCGAGCAGTTCTTC. Translated, it gives CASSLVAGAPSSEQFF. The genes are TRBV5-1 and TRBJ2-1; 9 bases are a match to TRBD2. This CDR3 comprises 16 residues. Trimming removed 0 bases from V and 10 bases from J; junction bases left unmatched: 11. CDR1 is SGHRS, CDR2 YFSETQ, per germline.

This chain joins TRBV7-6 and TRBJ2-3; 8 bases map to TRBD1. Germline V gene data show CDR1 as SGHVS and CDR2 as FNYEAQ. V shed 6 bases, J shed 8 bases, and the junction held 13 bases outside the gene matches. The CDR3 runs 15 residues. CDR3 DNA: TGTGCCAGCAGTTCTAAGGGACAGGAATTTGGTACGCAGTATTTT. It encodes CASSSKGQEFGTQYF.

As for this clone: Other DNA sequences within the sample encode an identical CDR3. The V call is TRBV2, the J call TRBJ1-1; the D is unclear. The V gene's germline CDR1 is SNHLY and CDR2 FYNNEI. The CDR3 length is 13 residues. With 6 bases removed from V and 1 base from J, the gap between germline ends came to 9 bases. CDR3 sequence: CASSGGRNTEAFF. The DNA for the CDR3 is TGTGCCAGCAGCGGCGGGCGGAACACTGAAGCTTTCTTT. The complete variable domain, with remaining parts taken from reference TRBV2 and TRBJ1-1, reads EPEVTQTPSHQVTQMGQEVILRCVPISNHLYFYWYRQILGQKVEFLVSFYNNEISEKSEIFDDQFSVERPDGSNFTLKIRSTKLEDSAMYFCASSGGRNTEAFFGQGTRLTVV.

V usage is TRBV27 and J usage is TRBJ2-7, with D perhaps TRBD1 (6 bases). V was cut by 5 bases and J by 6 bases, with 29 bases left in between. CDR1 MNHEY and CDR2 SMNVEV come from the germline V gene (reference sequence). This CDR3 is 18 amino acids long. CDR3 DNA: TGTGCCAGCAGTCAAACGATGCACCAGGGGTTTCTGGCGGGCGAGCAGTACTTC. Its translation: CASSQTMHQGFLAGEQYF.

The CDR3 DNA follows: TGTGCCAGCAGTTTTAGCATGGTGACAGGGGCCTTCTTCCTTGGAAACACCATATATTTT. Translated: CASSFSMVTGAFFLGNTIYF. This rearrangement joins TRBV27 to TRBJ1-3; 8 bases are shared with TRBD1. CDR1 and CDR2 from the germline V gene are MNHEY and SMNVEV (reference sequence). Losses at the gene ends were 3 bases for V and 3 bases for J; bases not matched to a gene: 19. The CDR3 has 20 residues.

The V call is TRBV5-1, the J call TRBJ2-7, with 12 nucleotides matching TRBD2. With V trimmed by 4 bases and J by 6 bases, 17 bases remained unmatched. The CDR3 sequence is 18 residues long. CDR1 and CDR2 from the germline V gene are SGHRS and YFSETQ. The CDR3 spells CASSRPTPSGRASPEQYF. In DNA, the CDR3 is TGCGCCAGCAGCAGACCAACTCCTAGCGGGAGGGCCTCTCCCGAGCAGTACTTC.

This clone has ten or more counts. The chain couples TRBV7-6 to TRBJ2-2; possible D gene TRBD2, 5 bases. V was clipped by 4 bases and J by 0 bases, with 9 bases between them. Germline loops: CDR1 SGHVS, CDR2 FNYEAQ. This CDR3 region has 15 residues. The CDR3 protein is CASSSGIPNTGELFF. CDR3 DNA sequence: TGTGCCAGCAGCTCCGGGATTCCGAACACCGGGGAGCTGTTTTTT.

The CDR3 nucleotides are TGTGCCAGCAGCCACCCAGACAGTTTGGATACGCAGTATTTT. Its translation is CASSHPDSLDTQYF. The chain carries TRBV13 and TRBJ2-3; D may be TRBD1 (5 bases). Germline-derived CDR1 and CDR2 are PRHDT and FYEKMQ (reference sequence). V was pared by 5 bases and J by 6 bases, with 15 bases between. The CDR3 extends over 14 amino acids.

The chain is built from TRBV6-4 and TRBJ2-2; possibly TRBD1 for D (5 bases). The CDR3 extends over 15 amino acids. V lost 3 bases, J lost 4 bases, and 12 bases lay in between. Per the germline V gene, CDR1 is MRHNA and CDR2 is SNTAGT. The CDR3 region is CASSENPRVTGELFF. Here the CDR3 DNA reads TGTGCCAGCAGTGAGAACCCCAGGGTCACCGGGGAGCTGTTTTTT.

V is TRBV29-1 and J is TRBJ2-1; the D gene is possibly TRBD1 (6 bases). The V and J ends lost 7 bases and 8 bases respectively, with 12 bases between them. The CDR3 is 11 residues long. Germline V gene lookup returns CDR1 SQVTM and CDR2 ANQGSEA. Here the CDR3 DNA reads TGCAGCGGGGAAACAGGGCATGAGCAGTTCTTC. Its translation: CSGETGHEQFF.

This chain connects TRBV13 to TRBJ2-7; D call uncertain. This CDR3 region has 15 residues. Germline CDR1 is PRHDT and CDR2 is FYEKMQ (reference sequence). V was pared by 0 bases and J by 6 bases, with 15 bases between. In nucleotides, the CDR3 is TGTGCCAGCAGCTTAGGTCGAAGGTCCGGGTCCGAGCAGTACTTC. Translating gives CASSLGRRSGSEQYF.

The chain carries TRBV27 and TRBJ2-1, with 8 bases aligning to TRBD2. This CDR3 is 15 amino acids long. Trimming cost V 5 bases and J 5 bases; bases outside gene matches: 8. Germline V gives CDR1 MNHEY, CDR2 SMNVEV (reference sequence). The CDR3 nucleotides read TGTGCCAGCAGTGAAAAAGCGGGAGTGAACAATGAGCAGTTCTTC. Translation gives CASSEKAGVNNEQFF.

The chain joins TRBV5-4 to TRBJ2-3; 8 bases align to TRBD1. This CDR3 contains 14 residues. J was trimmed by 5 bases and V by 4 bases; bases with no gene match: 6. Germline loops: CDR1 SGHNT, CDR2 YYREEE (reference sequence). CDR3 amino acids: CASSLGTGQDTQYF. The CDR3 nucleotides are TGTGCCAGCAGCCTCGGGACAGGACAAGATACGCAGTATTTT. Supplemented by reference TRBV5-4 and TRBJ2-3, the full variable domain reads ETGVTQSPTHLIKTRGQQVTLRCSSQSGHNTVSWYQQALGQGPQFIFQYYREEENGRGNFPPRFSGLQFPNYSSELNVNALELDDSALYLCASSLGTGQDTQYFGPGTRLTVL.

The genes are TRBV10-3 and TRBJ2-7, with 9 bases that match TRBD1. The CDR3 totals 15 residues. Trimming cost V 6 bases and J 4 bases; bases outside gene matches: 10. From germline, CDR1 is ENHRY and CDR2 SYGVKD. The CDR3 sequence: CAIRNMDRGTYEQYF. The CDR3 nucleotides read TGTGCCATCAGGAATATGGACAGGGGTACTTACGAGCAGTACTTC.

The J gene is TRBJ2-5, the V gene TRBV5-1; D tentatively reads TRBD1 or TRBD2 (5 bases each). The CDR3 runs to 13 residues. The germline gives CDR1 SGHRS, CDR2 YFSETQ. Trimming took off 6 bases at V and 5 bases at J, with 14 bases between the two ends. CDR3 coding DNA: TGCGCCAGCACCGGGGCCACGGCGGAGACCCAGTACTTC. It encodes CASTGATAETQYF.

The V call is TRBV7-8, the J call TRBJ1-3; D uncertain. V was shortened by 3 bases and J by 0 bases, with 9 bases between the two germline ends. The CDR3 totals 15 residues. CDR1 is SGHVS and CDR2 is FQNEAQ in the germline V gene. This CDR3 reads CASSFLGASGNTIYF. CDR3 bases: TGTGCCAGCAGCTTCTTGGGAGCCTCTGGAAACACCATATATTTT.

This chain connects TRBV5-1 to TRBJ1-4; 10 nucleotides agree with TRBD1. J was trimmed by 5 bases and V by 4 bases; bases with no gene match: 2. Germline V gene data show CDR1 as SGHRS and CDR2 as YFSETQ. This CDR3 has 14 residues. In nucleotides, the CDR3 is TGCGCCAGCAGCCGGGACAGGGGAAATGAAAAACTGTTTTTT. Its protein product is CASSRDRGNEKLFF. Combining the CDR3 with reference TRBV5-1 and TRBJ1-4 gives the whole variable domain KAGVTQTPRYLIKTRGQQVTLSCSPISGHRSVSWYQQTPGQGLQFLFEYFSETQRNKGNFPGRFSGRQFSNSRSEMNVSTLELGDSALYLCASSRDRGNEKLFFGSGTQLSVL.

This clone was found a few times. The J gene is TRBJ2-1, the V gene TRBV7-3; 8 bases fit TRBD2. Germline CDR1 and CDR2: SGHTA and FQGTGA. The CDR3 spans 16 residues. With 5 bases clipped from V and 5 bases from J, the junction kept 11 bases outside the gene matches. The CDR3 sequence is CASSPPQRGPHNEQFF. The CDR3 DNA follows: TGTGCCAGCAGCCCCCCCCAGCGGGGGCCCCACAATGAGCAGTTCTTC.